This section outlines one T cell receptor beta chain sequence together with its context. Antigen unknown. The data were obtained in a study of regulatory T cells in long-lasting Graves disease. Overall study findings and caveats: The study found persistent patients shared more public clonotypes (roughly 3,000) than new patients (approximately 970). Persistent cases of Graves' showed reduced TCR diversity relative to newly diagnosed patients.

V shed 7 bases and J shed 6 bases, with 13 bases lying between them. The CDR3 spans 12 residues. Time point: persistent/refractory GD, antithyroid drugs over 5 years with positive TRAb. Generation of the TCR library employed RNA extracted from PBMCs. A blood draw put around 9 milliliters of peripheral blood into EDTA tubes. With iRepertoire HTBI primers and Arm-PCR of CDR3 regions, TCR beta libraries were built. In the original workflow: Identified across the samples were some 62 TRBV segments and 14 TRBJ segments. TCRdb passed the multiplex PCR reads through MiXCR, listing each CDR3 protein once. The V and J calls, along with clone size, are taken from TCRdb and not from the paper's own processing. The sample has approximately 690,000 distinct CDR3 sequences; around 30% are singletons.

The chain joins TRBV12-3 or TRBV12-4 to TRBJ2-7; no firm D call. This TCR derives from a female donor with Graves disease. This specimen was peripheral blood mononuclear cells (PBMCs), taken when the disease was refractory, from a patient treated with antithyroid drugs. The CDR3 nucleotides read TGTGCCAGCAAATGGAGAGGTCCCGAGCAGTACTTC. Its translation: CASKWRGPEQYF.